The 22 T cell receptor beta chains presented below share a single source sample, sequenced in a study of early T cells in non-severe SARS-CoV-2 infection. MiXCR was run by TCRdb on the 5' RACE reads, yielding one entry per CDR3 protein. The sample shows 64,000 or so distinct CDR3 sequences, 10% to 15% of them seen only once. What was sequenced was whole blood. All receptors come from an adult who was a healthcare worker with PCR-confirmed SARS-CoV-2 infection or an uninfected control (not recorded which).

This clonotype appeared many times. The J gene is TRBJ2-3, the V gene TRBV5-1; no definite D call. Germline CDR1 reads SGHRS; CDR2 reads YFSETQ. The CDR3 extends over 12 amino acids. V was cut by 3 bases and J by 6 bases, with 8 bases left in between. The CDR3 loop is CASSYQADTQYF. The CDR3 bases are TGCGCCAGCAGCTACCAGGCTGATACGCAGTATTTT.

The chain recombines TRBV18 with TRBJ2-5, with D possibly being TRBD2 (6 bases). Germline values: CDR1 KGHSH, CDR2 LQKENI. The V and J ends lost 2 bases and 9 bases respectively, with 7 bases between them. This CDR3 region has 11 residues. DNA of the CDR3: TGTGCCAGCTCACCAGGGGAGGCCCAGTACTTC. Protein: CASSPGEAQYF.

V and J are TRBV7-2 and TRBJ2-3, with unresolved D. V was clipped by 5 bases and J by 0 bases, with 6 bases between them. Germline CDR1 is SGHTA and CDR2 is FQGNSA. This CDR3 comprises 13 residues. The CDR3 DNA reads TGTGCCAGCAGCCCCGGGAGCACAGATACGCAGTATTTT. Amino acid sequence: CASSPGSTDTQYF.

In its sample, this clonotype was seen many times. This chain links TRBV6-6 with TRBJ2-3; possible D gene TRBD1, 5 bases. The V gene lost 2 bases and the J gene lost 3 bases, with 9 bases spanning the gap. The V gene's germline CDR1 is MNHNY and CDR2 SVGAGI (reference sequence). This CDR3 spans 14 amino acids. CDR3 sequence: CASSYRGRTDTQYF. CDR3 sequence (DNA): TGTGCCAGCAGTTACAGGGGTCGTACAGATACGCAGTATTTT.

This clonotype occurred a few times. The chain combines TRBV7-6 with TRBJ1-6, with D possibly TRBD1 on 5 matching bases. Trimming cost V 4 bases and J 6 bases, with 19 bases left between them. This CDR3 contains 17 residues. In germline, CDR1 is SGHVS, CDR2 FNYEAQ. The CDR3 sequence is CASSSYPPGRSNSPLHF. The CDR3 DNA reads TGTGCCAGCAGCTCATACCCCCCGGGACGGAGTAATTCACCCCTCCACTTT.

This clonotype was detected a few times. J is TRBJ2-7 and V is TRBV2; tentatively, D is TRBD2 (5 bases). Germline assignment: CDR1 SNHLY and CDR2 FYNNEI. The CDR3 is 15 residues long. V was clipped by 6 bases and J by 5 bases, with 20 bases between them. For the CDR3, the DNA is TGTGCCAGCAGCGGCTTAGGTGGATGGGGAGACGAGCAGTACTTC. It translates to CASSGLGGWGDEQYF.

This CDR3 is CASSPTVGGPIYEQYF. The CDR3 DNA follows: TGTGCCAGCAGCCCCACGGTCGGGGGTCCAATCTACGAGCAGTACTTC. This chain connects TRBV3-1 to TRBJ2-7, with a weak D call TRBD2 (6 bases). The CDR3 extends over 16 amino acids. Germline V lookup: CDR1 LGHDT, CDR2 YNNKEL (reference sequence). Deletions cut 4 bases from V and 3 bases from J, with 19 bases between.

V and J are TRBV7-9 and TRBJ1-3, with 7 positions matching TRBD1. The CDR3 is 18 amino acids. Germline V lookup: CDR1 SEHNR, CDR2 FQNEAQ (reference sequence). Unmatched junction bases numbered 14, after V lost 1 base and J lost 5 bases. The CDR3 spells CASSLVGYGTEGRNTIYF. The CDR3 DNA reads TGTGCCAGCAGCTTAGTCGGCTACGGGACAGAAGGAAGAAACACCATATATTTT.

This clonotype occurred many times. In DNA, the CDR3 is TGCGCCAGCAGCTTGGCCGGGGGTTTCAATCAGCCCCAGCATTTT. The encoded protein is CASSLAGGFNQPQHF. This chain links TRBV5-1 with TRBJ1-5, with D possibly TRBD1 on 5 matching bases. V was shortened by 0 bases and J by 3 bases, with 10 bases between the two germline ends. The CDR3 is 15 residues long. Germline lookup yields CDR1 SGHRS and CDR2 YFSETQ.

This chain connects TRBV5-1 to TRBJ2-1; D perhaps matches TRBD1 (5 bases). Germline V gives CDR1 SGHRS, CDR2 YFSETQ. This CDR3 contains 15 residues. V dropped 0 bases and J dropped 3 bases, with 10 bases sitting between them. DNA for the CDR3: TGCGCCAGCAGCTTGGTGTCAGGGTTCTACAATGAGCAGTTCTTC. This encodes CASSLVSGFYNEQFF.

CDR3 sequence: CASSQGGVVQFF. The CDR3 region has the DNA TGCGCCAGCAGCCAAGGAGGCGTCGTGCAGTTCTTC. V is TRBV4-1 and J is TRBJ2-1; unclear D gene. Germline CDR1 MGHRA, CDR2 YSYEKL. The length of the CDR3 is 12 residues. Trimming took off 1 base at V and 12 bases at J, with 10 bases between the two ends.

There are a few counts of this clonotype. The chain couples TRBV29-1 to TRBJ2-5; D possibly corresponds to TRBD1 (7 bases). The CDR3 contains 18 residues. Trimming removed 3 bases at V and 1 base at J, with 24 bases between. Germline V gene data show CDR1 as SQVTM and CDR2 as ANQGSEA. The CDR3 loop is CSVDNGVKAGGSQETQYF. The CDR3 coding sequence is TGCAGCGTTGATAACGGGGTAAAAGCAGGGGGGAGCCAAGAGACCCAGTACTTC.

This clonotype has ten or more counts. The chain uses TRBV6-1 and TRBJ2-7; tentatively, D is TRBD1 or TRBD2 (5 bases each). CDR1 and CDR2 from the germline V gene are MNHNS and SASEGT. CDR3 length: 15 residues. The V end lost 3 bases, the J end lost 2 bases, and 14 bases lay between the germline ends. CDR3 loop: CASSEWDGPTYEQYF. The CDR3 DNA is TGTGCCAGCAGTGAGTGGGACGGACCAACCTACGAGCAGTACTTC.

This clonotype has at least ten counts. The rearrangement uses TRBV5-8 and TRBJ1-2; no reliable D call. This CDR3 comprises 13 residues. The germline V gene has CDR1 SGHTS and CDR2 YDEGEE. V was shortened by 4 bases and J by 2 bases, with 9 bases between the two germline ends. The CDR3 nucleotides read TGTGCCAGCAGCGCGAGCCAAAACTATGGCTACACCTTC. Its protein is CASSASQNYGYTF.

V is TRBV29-1 and J is TRBJ2-5, with D possibly TRBD1 on 7 matching bases. CDR3 size: 14 residues. V gave up 0 bases and J gave up 1 base, with 9 bases separating them. Germline loops: CDR1 SQVTM, CDR2 ANQGSEA. Here the CDR3 DNA reads TGCAGCGTTGAAGAGCGGGACAGCCAAGAGACCCAGTACTTC. Translated: CSVEERDSQETQYF.

The chain recombines TRBV12-3 or TRBV12-4 with TRBJ1-4; TRBD1 is a possible D gene (5 bases). Trimming pared 8 bases from V and 9 bases from J, leaving 22 bases between. The CDR3 is 15 residues long. CDR3 loop: CASSSSGPLRKKLFF. CDR3 nucleotide sequence: TGTGCCAGCTCGTCTTCGGGGCCTCTTCGGAAAAAACTGTTTTTT.

The V call is TRBV5-4, the J call TRBJ2-1; D remains ambiguous. In germline, CDR1 is SGHNT, CDR2 YYREEE (reference sequence). CDR3 size: 15 residues. Trimming took 1 base from V and 2 from J, leaving 10 bases between them. The CDR3 sequence is CASSLSSVPYNEQFF. The CDR3 DNA reads as TGTGCCAGCAGCTTGTCCAGCGTCCCCTACAATGAGCAGTTCTTC. Looking up the rest from reference TRBV5-4 and TRBJ2-1 gives the full variable domain: ETGVTQSPTHLIKTRGQQVTLRCSSQSGHNTVSWYQQALGQGPQFIFQYYREEENGRGNFPPRFSGLQFPNYSSELNVNALELDDSALYLCASSLSSVPYNEQFFGPGTRLTVL.

This clonotype showed up many times. V is TRBV10-2 and J is TRBJ2-3; 7 bases line up with TRBD2. Germline-derived CDR1 and CDR2 are WSHSY and SAAADI. This CDR3 spans 15 amino acids. V shed 4 bases, J shed 3 bases, and the junction held 7 bases outside the gene matches. CDR3 protein: CASSATGGITDTQYF. The CDR3 DNA follows: TGCGCCAGCAGTGCAACGGGGGGTATTACAGATACGCAGTATTTT.

Many counts were recorded for this clonotype. This chain joins TRBV20-1 and TRBJ2-3, with 11 bases that match TRBD2. The germline CDR1 and CDR2 sequences are DFQATT and SNEGSKA (reference sequence). This CDR3 contains 13 residues. Germline trimming cut 4 bases from V and 8 bases from J; bases unmatched to any gene: 5. CDR3 nucleotide sequence: TGCAGTGCTACACTAGCGGGGGAGGGTACGCAGTATTTT. Translated, it gives CSATLAGEGTQYF.

The J gene is TRBJ1-1, the V gene TRBV7-9, with D unclear. The germline V and J ends were trimmed by 1 base and 6 bases, with 9 bases remaining between them. Germline lookup yields CDR1 SEHNR and CDR2 FQNEAQ (reference sequence). The CDR3 spans 13 residues. CDR3 DNA: TGTGCCAGCAGCTTAGAAGGAGTCCCTGAAGCTTTCTTT. This sequence encodes CASSLEGVPEAFF.

Worth noting for this clonotype: A much bigger clone sits one base away, suggesting this may be a read error. This rearrangement joins TRBV10-1 to TRBJ1-4, with D possibly TRBD1 on 5 matching bases. The CDR3 totals 12 residues. Germline V CDR1 and CDR2: WNHNN, SYGVQD (reference sequence). The CDR3 reads CSSSDSAGRLFF. The CDR3 DNA follows: TGCTCCAGCAGTGACTCGGCAGGGCGACTGTTTTTT.

CDR3 sequence (DNA): TGTGCCAGCAGCTTAGTGGCCACGACTAGCGGGGATAATGAGCAGTTCTTC. Protein product: CASSLVATTSGDNEQFF. This chain uses TRBV7-9 with TRBJ2-1; 11 bases agree with TRBD2. The ends lost 1 base at V and 7 bases at J; junction bases unmatched: 9. There are 17 residues in the CDR3. Germline CDR1 and CDR2: SEHNR and FQNEAQ (reference sequence).